Listed here are 28 T cell receptor beta chains from one sample, sequenced in a study of blood T cell repertoires in COVID-19. Generated by immunoSEQ multiplex PCR, the TCRdb table keeps only in-frame clones and is missing some. The sample records under 250,000 clones, 75% to 90% being singletons. Sequenced sample: PBMCs or T cells enriched from blood (not recorded which). The receptors stem from a woman aged 18 to 35 in a cohort exposed to, infected with or recovered from COVID-19 (not recorded which).

The chain has TRBV30 and TRBJ1-1; D remains unclear. The CDR3 runs 11 residues. V was pared by 2 bases and J by 6 bases, with 7 bases between. Per the germline V gene, CDR1 is GTSNPN and CDR2 is SVGIG (reference sequence). CDR3: CAWSLAAEAFF. CDR3 DNA sequence: TGTGCCTGGAGTTTGGCGGCTGAAGCTTTCTTT.

The chain combines TRBV29-1 with TRBJ1-3; 8 positions agree with TRBD1. The germline CDR1 and CDR2 sequences are SQVTM and ANQGSEA. CDR3 length equals 16 residues. J gave up 2 bases and V 3 bases, and 9 bases lay outside the gene matches. CDR3 loop: CSVEDRLTGAGNTIYF. As DNA, the CDR3 is TGCAGCGTTGAGGATCGCCTGACAGGGGCTGGAAACACCATATATTTT.

This chain connects TRBV19 to TRBJ1-4; D remains unclear. The CDR3 loop spans 14 amino acids. Germline loops: CDR1 LNHDA, CDR2 SQIVND (reference sequence). V was cut by 3 bases and J by 3 bases, with 8 bases left in between. The CDR3 loop reads CASSIQVSNEKLFF. CDR3 DNA: TGTGCCAGTAGTATTCAGGTTTCTAATGAAAAACTGTTTTTT.

The chain joins TRBV5-1 to TRBJ2-2; TRBD2 aligns across 10 bases. Germline V gives CDR1 SGHRS, CDR2 YFSETQ. The V gene end was trimmed by 4 bases and the J gene end by 5 bases; junction bases not matched to a gene: 8. The CDR3 consists of 16 residues. The CDR3 sequence is CASSPLQLAGTGELFF. The CDR3 region has the DNA TGCGCCAGCAGCCCGCTCCAACTAGCGGGGACCGGGGAGCTGTTTTTT.

The chain is built from TRBV5-1 and TRBJ1-5, with 10 positions matching TRBD1. Germline V CDR1 and CDR2: SGHRS, YFSETQ. The CDR3 consists of 15 residues. Trimming at V came to 7 bases and at J to 4 bases, leaving 8 bases not matched to a gene. DNA of the CDR3: TGCGCCAGCTCGCAGGGGACAGGGGAGAATCAGCCCCAGCATTTT. This encodes CASSQGTGENQPQHF.

This chain uses TRBV10-2 with TRBJ2-5; possible D gene TRBD1, 5 bases. CDR3 length equals 13 residues. Germline V gene sequence: CDR1 WSHSY, CDR2 SAAADI. The germline V and J ends were trimmed by 8 bases and 0 bases, with 10 bases remaining between them. In DNA, the CDR3 is TGCGCCAGCGAACCAGGGTACCAAGAGACCCAGTACTTC. This gives the protein CASEPGYQETQYF.

The chain combines TRBV18 with TRBJ2-1; D not certain. Germline V lookup: CDR1 KGHSH, CDR2 LQKENI. There are 12 residues in the CDR3. The V gene lost 3 bases and the J gene lost 6 bases, with 6 bases spanning the gap. The CDR3 DNA follows: TGTGCCAGCTCACCCGTCGGCAATGAGCAGTTCTTC. Translated, it gives CASSPVGNEQFF. The variable domain in full, with the rest retrieved from reference TRBV18 and TRBJ2-1, is NAGVMQNPRHLVRRRGQEARLRCSPMKGHSHVYWYRQLPEEGLKFMVYLQKENIIDESGMPKERFSAEFPKEGPSILRIQQVVRGDSAAYFCASSPVGNEQFFGPGTRLTVL.

V and J are TRBV20-1 and TRBJ1-1, with D perhaps matching TRBD1 (5 bases). The V gene's germline CDR1 is DFQATT and CDR2 SNEGSKA (reference sequence). The CDR3 is 13 amino acids. Trimming shortened V by 3 bases and J by 2 bases, and 10 bases separated the two germline ends. Here the CDR3 DNA reads TGCAGTGCTAGTTGGGACTCAAACACTGAAGCTTTCTTT. The encoded protein is CSASWDSNTEAFF.

This chain joins TRBV2 and TRBJ2-1; 11 nucleotides agree with TRBD2. The germline CDR1 and CDR2 sequences are SNHLY and FYNNEI. J gave up 4 bases and V 6 bases, and 5 bases lay outside the gene matches. The CDR3 runs 15 residues. The chain's CDR3 is CASRTGTSGYNEQFF. In DNA, the CDR3 is TGTGCCAGCAGGACCGGGACTAGCGGTTACAATGAGCAGTTCTTC.

This chain links TRBV6-1 with TRBJ2-7; D is perhaps TRBD1 (5 bases). This CDR3 contains 14 residues. Germline V gives CDR1 MNHNS, CDR2 SASEGT. V was trimmed by 3 bases and J by 3 bases, leaving 12 bases between them. CDR3 nucleotide sequence: TGTGCCAGCAGTGATTTAGGGGATGGCTACGAGCAGTACTTC. Amino acid sequence: CASSDLGDGYEQYF.

This chain joins TRBV13 and TRBJ1-5; a possible D gene is TRBD1 (6 bases). This CDR3 has 16 amino acids. With 5 bases removed from V and 0 bases from J, the gap between germline ends came to 14 bases. Per germline, CDR1 PRHDT and CDR2 FYEKMQ (reference sequence). The CDR3 region is CASSLSGQYSNQPQHF. In nucleotides, the CDR3 is TGTGCCAGCAGCCTCAGCGGACAGTATAGCAATCAGCCCCAGCATTTT.

The V call is TRBV19, the J call TRBJ1-2, with D possibly TRBD1 on 6 matching bases. This CDR3 has 15 residues. V gave up 5 bases and J gave up 4 bases, with 17 bases separating them. The germline V gene encodes CDR1 LNHDA and CDR2 SQIVND (reference sequence). The CDR3, as DNA: TGTGCCAGTAGTCCCTCCCGGACAGAGCCCTATGGCTACACCTTC. It encodes CASSPSRTEPYGYTF.

This clone was detected only once. The genes are TRBV9 and TRBJ2-3, with 10 bases lining up with TRBD1. Germline V gives CDR1 SGDLS, CDR2 YYNGEE. V was pared by 0 bases and J by 4 bases, with 8 bases of the junction left unmatched. The CDR3 is 17 residues long. The chain's CDR3 is CASSVARQGAQPDTQYF. The CDR3 nucleotides are TGTGCCAGCAGCGTAGCCCGACAGGGGGCTCAGCCAGATACGCAGTATTTT.

V is TRBV27 and J is TRBJ2-7; D is perhaps TRBD1 (8 bases). In germline, CDR1 is MNHEY, CDR2 SMNVEV (reference sequence). The CDR3 consists of 17 residues. V lost 6 bases and J lost 1, with 22 bases in between. CDR3 DNA: TGTGCCAGCAGGGGAGGGCATCTCGGGACAGGTTCCTACGAGCAGTACTTC. Translation: CASRGGHLGTGSYEQYF.

This sequence joins TRBV11-2 and TRBJ1-1; tentative D call: TRBD1 (5 bases). Germline V gene sequence: CDR1 SGHAT, CDR2 FQNNGV. Trimming shortened V by 0 bases and J by 3 bases, and 11 bases separated the two germline ends. The CDR3 is 15 residues long. As DNA, the CDR3 is TGTGCCAGCAGCTTAGATCAGGGTTTGGACACTGAAGCTTTCTTT. Protein product: CASSLDQGLDTEAFF.

CDR3 bases: TGTGCCAGCAGCTTTGCACAGGCAGCCAACGAGCAGTACTTC. Residues: CASSFAQAANEQYF. The rearrangement links TRBV7-2 to TRBJ2-7; weak D call: TRBD1 (5 bases). CDR1 is SGHTA, CDR2 FQGNSA, per germline. This CDR3 has 14 residues. V lost 3 bases and J 5 bases, leaving 14 bases between the germline ends.

This clone was counted only a few times. The genes are TRBV28 and TRBJ1-5; the D gene is possibly TRBD1 (5 bases). The ends were cut back, 5 bases at V and 5 bases at J, with 7 bases in the middle. Germline CDR1 is MDHEN and CDR2 is SYDVKM. There are 12 residues in the CDR3. CDR3: CASSLQDQPQHF. Here the CDR3 DNA reads TGTGCCAGCAGTCTACAGGATCAGCCCCAGCATTTT. The whole variable domain, remainder taken from reference TRBV28 and TRBJ1-5, is DVKVTQSSRYLVKRTGEKVFLECVQDMDHENMFWYRQDPGLGLRLIYFSYDVKMKEKGDIPEGYSVSREKKERFSLILESASTNQTSMYLCASSLQDQPQHFGDGTRLSIL.

This clone was seen just once. This chain connects TRBV6-5 to TRBJ2-3, with 10 bases matching TRBD2. Germline V lookup: CDR1 MNHEY, CDR2 SVGAGI. The length of the CDR3 is 14 residues. J was trimmed by 4 bases and V by 9 bases; bases with no gene match: 7. The CDR3 region has the DNA TGTGCCAGTTTGAGCGGGGGGGCTGCAGATACGCAGTATTTT. It translates to CASLSGGAADTQYF.

The chain links TRBV28 to TRBJ1-1; D is unresolved. The CDR3 extends over 14 amino acids. The germline V and J ends were trimmed by 5 bases and 0 bases, with 10 bases remaining between them. Germline values: CDR1 MDHEN, CDR2 SYDVKM. CDR3 DNA: TGTGCCAGCAGTCCGCACCGGGTGAACACTGAAGCTTTCTTT. Its protein product is CASSPHRVNTEAFF.

This clone was picked up a small number of times. The chain couples TRBV5-1 to TRBJ1-3; 8 bases are shared with TRBD1. After removal of 3 bases from V and 1 base from J, the junction contained 6 bases not matched to a gene. The germline CDR1 and CDR2 sequences are SGHRS and YFSETQ. This CDR3 region has 16 residues. The CDR3 DNA sequence: TGCGCCAGCAGCTACCTGACAGGGGTATCTGGAAACACCATATATTTT. Translating gives CASSYLTGVSGNTIYF.

This clone was counted only a few times. J is TRBJ2-7 and V is TRBV28, with 7 bases identical to TRBD1. The CDR3 spans 14 residues. V was clipped by 2 bases and J by 4 bases; unmatched bases: 5. CDR1 and CDR2 (germline): MDHEN, SYDVKM. The CDR3 here is CASSLAGGGYEQYF. The DNA of the CDR3 is TGTGCCAGCAGTTTAGCAGGGGGTGGATACGAGCAGTACTTC.

The chain joins TRBV11-3 to TRBJ2-1; TRBD2 might be the D (5 bases). This CDR3 has 14 amino acids. Looked up from germline, CDR1 is SGHNT and CDR2 is YENEEA. The ends were cut back, 5 bases at V and 3 bases at J, with 11 bases in the middle. The DNA of the CDR3 is TGTGCCAGCAGCCAACCCGGGGACTACAATGAGCAGTTCTTC. It codes for CASSQPGDYNEQFF.

V usage is TRBV7-6 and J usage is TRBJ2-5, with 8 bases matching TRBD2. The junction had 7 bases not matched to a gene; V was cut back by 0 bases and J by 1 base. Germline V gives CDR1 SGHVS, CDR2 FNYEAQ. This CDR3 has 17 residues. CDR3 residues: CASSLAVREVSQETQYF. The CDR3 DNA reads as TGTGCCAGCAGCTTAGCTGTGCGGGAGGTCTCCCAAGAGACCCAGTACTTC. The whole variable domain, filled in from reference TRBV7-6 and TRBJ2-5, reads GAGVSQSPRYKVTKRGQDVALRCDPISGHVSLYWYRQALGQGPEFLTYFNYEAQQDKSGLPNDRFSAERPEGSISTLTIQRTEQRDSAMYRCASSLAVREVSQETQYFGPGTRLLVL.

The V call is TRBV4-1, the J call TRBJ1-2; D gene unclear. V lost 0 bases and J lost 7, with 9 bases in between. This CDR3 is built from 13 residues. Per germline, CDR1 MGHRA and CDR2 YSYEKL. CDR3: CASSQDIEVGYTF. The CDR3 DNA reads TGCGCCAGCAGCCAAGATATTGAGGTTGGCTACACCTTC.

The rearrangement joins TRBV13 to TRBJ2-4; D might be TRBD2 (6 bases). V was cut by 5 bases and J by 0 bases, with 11 bases left in between. CDR3 length: 15 amino acids. Germline assignment: CDR1 PRHDT and CDR2 FYEKMQ (reference sequence). The CDR3 region is CASSTGGLAKNIQYF. The CDR3 region has the DNA TGTGCCAGCAGCACTGGGGGACTAGCCAAAAACATTCAGTACTTC.

On this clone: The junction does not match germline at one end; this may be a read error. The rearrangement uses TRBV13 and TRBJ2-1; 14 bases fit TRBD2. The CDR3 has 16 residues. Germline CDR1 PRHDT, CDR2 FYEKMQ (reference sequence). The CDR3: CASSVGLAGGNGEQFF. In DNA, the CDR3 is TGTGCCAGCAGCGTAGGACTAGCGGGAGGAAATGGTGAGCAGTTCTTC.

J is TRBJ2-3 and V is TRBV12-3 or TRBV12-4; D call uncertain. Deletions cut 2 bases from V and 2 bases from J, with 5 bases between. This CDR3 contains 13 residues. Here the CDR3 reads CASSLRNTDTQYF. The DNA of the CDR3 is TGTGCCAGCAGTTTACGTAACACAGATACGCAGTATTTT.

This clone was picked up one time. The chain joins TRBV4-2 to TRBJ2-2; 7 positions agree with TRBD1. Germline trimming cut 1 base from V and 2 bases from J; bases unmatched to any gene: 19. The CDR3 is 21 amino acids. Germline V gene sequence: CDR1 LGHNA, CDR2 YNFKEQ. The CDR3 DNA reads as TGTGCCAGCAGCCAAGTATTAAGGGGGCTGGGGAACCCGGGAAACACCGGGGAGCTGTTTTTT. Translated: CASSQVLRGLGNPGNTGELFF.